The next 3 T cell receptor beta chains were all read from a single sample in a study of cytomegalovirus exposure and HLA in healthy donors. The PCR was carried out with 60 Vbeta primers and 13 Jbeta primers. Using immunoSEQ multiplex PCR, the repertoire was profiled, and TCRdb retains in-frame clones only, with some absent. The sample records around 150,000 clones, approximately 83% being singletons. Source material: PBMCs. The receptors come from a woman aged 18-29 years in good health and CMV-seronegative.

A remark on this clone: No conserved phenylalanine or tryptophan is present at the end of the CDR3, so a read error is the likely explanation. The chain is built from TRBV5-1 and TRBJ1-6; possibly TRBD1 for D (6 bases). The CDR3 totals 18 residues. Germline CDR1 and CDR2: SGHRS and YFSETQ. The V end was cut by 0 bases, the J end by 10 bases, with 23 bases between. In nucleotides, the CDR3 is TGCGCCAGCAGCTTGGTAAGCTCTAAGGCAGGGGCGAACTCACCCCTCCACCTT. Translating gives CASSLVSSKAGANSPLHL.

J is TRBJ2-7 and V is TRBV15; 8 nucleotides line up with TRBD1. Germline values: CDR1 LNHNV, CDR2 YYDKDF (reference sequence). V lost 4 bases, J lost 0 bases, and 2 bases stayed unmatched. The CDR3 loop spans 14 amino acids. The CDR3: CATSTGTGSYEQYF. The CDR3 bases are TGTGCCACCAGCACCGGGACAGGCTCCTACGAGCAGTACTTC.

This clone was seen a single time. The chain couples TRBV5-6 to TRBJ2-3; maybe TRBD1 (7 bases). The CDR3 sequence is 14 residues long. Deletions cut 4 bases from V and 2 bases from J, with 11 bases between. In germline, CDR1 is SGHDT, CDR2 YYEEEE. CDR3 sequence reads: CASSQGGVTDTQYF. DNA of the CDR3: TGTGCCAGCAGCCAGGGGGGTGTCACAGATACGCAGTATTTT.